This passage covers 20 T cell receptor beta chains from one sample sequenced in a study of T-cell reconstitution after alpha-beta-depleted transplantation in children. Unique molecular identifiers tagged the TCRbeta library. Via MiXCR, TCRdb re-called the PCR reads, giving one row per CDR3 protein. The table lists about 640,000 distinct CDR3 sequences, under 15% of them singletons. Sample: PBMCs, mostly from graft donor cells, taken 360 days after TCRalphabeta/CD19-depleted stem cell transplant. The receptors were gathered from a male patient younger than 18 who had a stem cell transplant for acute myeloid leukemia, so the T cells may come from the graft donor.

The chain combines TRBV4-2 with TRBJ2-5; no clear D gene. V was pared by 0 bases and J by 6 bases, with 8 bases between. Germline-derived CDR1 and CDR2 are LGHNA and YNFKEQ. CDR3 length: 13 amino acids. The CDR3 spells CASSQDRMKTQYF. In DNA form, the CDR3 reads TGTGCCAGCAGCCAAGATCGAATGAAGACCCAGTACTTC.

This clonotype has more than one count but fewer than ten. The V gene is TRBV20-1, the J gene TRBJ2-3, with 8 bases identical to TRBD1. Looked up from germline, CDR1 is DFQATT and CDR2 is SNEGSKA (reference sequence). J gave up 2 bases and V 6 bases, and 4 bases lay outside the gene matches. The CDR3 runs 13 residues. The CDR3 loop is CSAWTGTTDTQYF. CDR3 nucleotide sequence: TGCAGTGCCTGGACAGGGACCACAGATACGCAGTATTTT.

This clonotype was counted between two and nine times. The J gene is TRBJ2-7, the V gene TRBV29-1; a weak D match, TRBD2 (5 bases). The CDR3 sequence is 12 residues long. V shed 4 bases and J shed 4 bases, with 11 bases lying between them. Germline V gene data show CDR1 as SQVTM and CDR2 as ANQGSEA. The CDR3 DNA sequence: TGCAGCGTTGCGGGATACCCTTACGAGCAGTACTTC. This gives the protein CSVAGYPYEQYF.

CDR3 loop: CSGSGGNYGYTF. The CDR3 nucleotides are TGCAGCGGATCAGGGGGCAACTATGGCTACACCTTC. The chain combines TRBV29-1 with TRBJ1-2, with 8 positions matching TRBD1. There are 12 residues in the CDR3. The germline V gene has CDR1 SQVTM and CDR2 ANQGSEA. The J segment lost 2 bases and the V segment lost 7 bases, leaving 3 bases of the junction unmatched.

CDR3 sequence reads: CASSPSFREQYF. The CDR3 nucleotides are TGTGCCAGCAGCCCATCCTTCCGCGAGCAGTACTTC. The chain has TRBV7-2 and TRBJ2-7; D unclear. CDR1 and CDR2 (germline): SGHTA, FQGNSA. V lost 5 bases, J lost 6 bases, and 11 bases lay in between. The CDR3 extends over 12 amino acids.

This clonotype has a handful of counts. The CDR3 region has the DNA TGTGCCAGCAGTTCTCTCCCAAACATGGAGACCCAGTACTTC. It specifies CASSSLPNMETQYF. V is TRBV12-3 or TRBV12-4 and J is TRBJ2-5, with no clear D. V was shortened by 4 bases and J by 5 bases, with 14 bases between the two germline ends. This CDR3 spans 14 amino acids.

This clonotype has a single count. The rearrangement links TRBV7-2 to TRBJ2-4; TRBD2 aligns across 8 bases. CDR3 length: 20 amino acids. V shed 6 bases, J shed 3 bases, and the junction held 22 bases outside the gene matches. CDR1 SGHTA and CDR2 FQGNSA come from the germline V gene. CDR3 sequence: CASSPSGLAEVGGSKNIQYF. DNA for the CDR3: TGTGCCAGCAGTCCTAGCGGACTAGCCGAGGTGGGGGGAAGCAAAAACATTCAGTACTTC.

This clonotype was observed a handful of times. The chain joins TRBV28 to TRBJ2-7; TRBD1 aligns across 10 bases. Germline V gives CDR1 MDHEN, CDR2 SYDVKM. V gave up 6 bases and J gave up 6 bases; unmatched junction bases: 14. This CDR3 contains 16 residues. Here the CDR3 reads CASSYELRTGGIEQYF. The CDR3 DNA is TGTGCCAGCAGCTACGAACTCCGGACAGGGGGAATCGAGCAGTACTTC.

This clonotype has at least ten counts. This chain joins TRBV12-3 or TRBV12-4 and TRBJ2-5, with TRBD2 matching 12 bases. Germline trimming cut 6 bases from V and 0 bases from J; bases unmatched to any gene: 11. CDR3 length equals 18 residues. The CDR3 loop reads CASSPGLAGALDQETQYF. CDR3 nucleotides: TGTGCCAGCAGCCCGGGACTAGCGGGCGCCCTTGACCAAGAGACCCAGTACTTC.

This clonotype was observed a handful of times. This chain links TRBV6-2 or TRBV6-3 with TRBJ2-4; 7 bases agree with TRBD2. CDR3 length: 15 residues. Germline loops: CDR1 MNHEY, CDR2 SVGEGT. V lost 7 bases to trimming and J lost 0 bases; unmatched junction nucleotides: 6. This CDR3 reads CASTPGGLAKNIQYF. The DNA of the CDR3 is TGTGCCAGCACCCCGGGGGGATTAGCCAAAAACATTCAGTACTTC.

The CDR3 region has the DNA TGTGCCAGCAGCCCGAGACAGGGGGTTCAGGCTTTCTTT. It yields the protein CASSPRQGVQAFF. The rearrangement joins TRBV7-2 to TRBJ1-1; 9 positions match TRBD1. CDR3 length equals 13 residues. The germline gives CDR1 SGHTA, CDR2 FQGNSA. Trimming took 5 bases from V and 11 from J; bases not matched to a gene: 9.

The chain links TRBV4-3 to TRBJ2-4; 8 nucleotides align to TRBD2. Trimming removed 0 bases from V and 0 bases from J; junction bases left unmatched: 13. Germline CDR1 reads LGHNA; CDR2 reads YSLEER. The CDR3 covers 20 residues. CDR3 DNA sequence: TGCGCCAGCAGCCAAGAGATGGATAGCGGGGCTGGTCTAGCCAAAAACATTCAGTACTTC. This translates into CASSQEMDSGAGLAKNIQYF.

This clonotype showed up many times. V is TRBV7-2 and J is TRBJ2-5; D is perhaps TRBD2 (6 bases). CDR3 length equals 15 residues. V lost 5 bases to trimming and J lost 4 bases, with 17 bases between them. Germline CDR1 is SGHTA and CDR2 is FQGNSA. The CDR3 nucleotides read TGTGCCAGCAGCACGAGGACTACCCCCGGAGAGACCCAGTACTTC. Amino acid sequence: CASSTRTTPGETQYF.

The chain employs TRBV15 and TRBJ2-7, with 7 bases fitting TRBD2. Trimming cost V 5 bases and J 6 bases; bases outside gene matches: 13. Per germline, CDR1 LNHNV and CDR2 YYDKDF (reference sequence). This CDR3 contains 15 residues. In DNA form, the CDR3 reads TGTGCCACCAGCTCCCGGGGCGGGAGTCTCGGCGAGCAGTACTTC. Translating it yields CATSSRGGSLGEQYF.

The chain employs TRBV12-3 or TRBV12-4 and TRBJ2-7, with D perhaps given as TRBD1 or TRBD2 (5 bases each). The length of the CDR3 is 14 residues. V lost 3 bases, J lost 6 bases, and 15 bases lay in between. DNA for the CDR3: TGTGCCAGCAGTTTTAATGGGGGAGCCACCGAGCAGTACTTC. Its protein product is CASSFNGGATEQYF.

The V and J genes are TRBV29-1 and TRBJ2-2; D may be TRBD1 or TRBD2 (5 bases each). CDR3 size: 16 residues. V lost 1 base to trimming and J lost 5 bases, with 17 bases between them. From germline, CDR1 is SQVTM and CDR2 ANQGSEA. The CDR3, as DNA: TGCAGCGTTGAAGCCTCGGGACGAAGAGGGACCGGGGAGCTGTTTTTT. Its translation is CSVEASGRRGTGELFF.

This sequence joins TRBV20-1 and TRBJ2-5, with 11 bases that match TRBD2. CDR3 length equals 15 residues. Looked up from germline, CDR1 is DFQATT and CDR2 is SNEGSKA (reference sequence). With 4 bases clipped from V and 8 bases from J, the junction kept 12 bases outside the gene matches. Written as DNA, the CDR3 is TGCAGTGCTATTAGCGGGAGGGCCCTACCGGACACCCAGTACTTC. Translation: CSAISGRALPDTQYF.

This clonotype appeared a few times. V gene TRBV24-1 combines with J gene TRBJ2-1, with 14 bases that match TRBD2. CDR1 is KGHDR and CDR2 is SFDVKD in the germline V gene. The CDR3 consists of 16 residues. J was trimmed by 9 bases and V by 9 bases; bases with no gene match: 12. The CDR3 is CATARLAGGGLSEQFF. The CDR3 DNA is TGTGCCACCGCTCGACTAGCGGGAGGGGGATTGAGTGAGCAGTTCTTC.

The genes are TRBV27 and TRBJ2-1; 10 nucleotides match TRBD2. Looked up from germline, CDR1 is MNHEY and CDR2 is SMNVEV (reference sequence). V shed 4 bases and J 6 bases; nucleotides not matched to a gene: 9. The CDR3 has 16 amino acids. The CDR3 is CASSYGLAVAINEQFF. The DNA of the CDR3 is TGTGCCAGCAGTTACGGACTAGCGGTCGCTATCAATGAGCAGTTCTTC.

In this sample, this clonotype turned up a few times. The V and J genes are TRBV12-3 or TRBV12-4 and TRBJ1-1, with D perhaps TRBD1 (5 bases). The CDR3 extends over 11 amino acids. Trimming took off 2 bases at V and 10 bases at J, with 8 bases between the two ends. CDR3 amino acids: CASSLPGTAFF. As DNA, the CDR3 is TGTGCCAGCAGTTTACCGGGGACAGCTTTCTTT.